In its sample, the clone carrying this T cell receptor beta chain was seen a few times. Under the authors' procedure: Amplification of reference gene primers was used by the study to estimate nucleated cell counts. Profiling relied on immunoSEQ multiplex PCR, and the TCRdb table lists in-frame clones only, not all of them. Clone size and the V and J calls come from that table; the DNA yielded D and trimming. This table has 150,000 to 180,000 clones, about 79% appearing once. The sample is drawn from a study of blood T cell repertoires in COVID-19. Study in general: There were acute and convalescent COVID-19 samples, and they came from the United States, Italy and Spain. PBMCs, B-cell-depleted T cells, or T cells provided the cDNA or gDNA that made up the material.

V was pared by 0 bases and J by 4 bases, with 9 bases between. This CDR3 is 14 amino acids long. The germline V gene has CDR1 LNHDA and CDR2 SQIVND (reference sequence). The chain has TRBV19 and TRBJ1-2; D not resolved. The sample comprised peripheral blood. This clonotype was sampled from a woman between 55 and 75 years old with acute or convalescent COVID-19. In DNA, the CDR3 is TGTGCCAGTAGTATAGAACCGGAGACCTATGGCTACACCTTC. Translating it yields CASSIEPETYGYTF. Together with reference TRBV19 and TRBJ1-2, the CDR3 gives the full variable domain: DGGITQSPKYLFRKEGQNVTLSCEQNLNHDAMYWYRQDPGQGLRLIYYSQIVNDFQKGDIAEGYSVSREKKESFPLTVTSAQKNPTAFYLCASSIEPETYGYTFGSGTRLTVV.